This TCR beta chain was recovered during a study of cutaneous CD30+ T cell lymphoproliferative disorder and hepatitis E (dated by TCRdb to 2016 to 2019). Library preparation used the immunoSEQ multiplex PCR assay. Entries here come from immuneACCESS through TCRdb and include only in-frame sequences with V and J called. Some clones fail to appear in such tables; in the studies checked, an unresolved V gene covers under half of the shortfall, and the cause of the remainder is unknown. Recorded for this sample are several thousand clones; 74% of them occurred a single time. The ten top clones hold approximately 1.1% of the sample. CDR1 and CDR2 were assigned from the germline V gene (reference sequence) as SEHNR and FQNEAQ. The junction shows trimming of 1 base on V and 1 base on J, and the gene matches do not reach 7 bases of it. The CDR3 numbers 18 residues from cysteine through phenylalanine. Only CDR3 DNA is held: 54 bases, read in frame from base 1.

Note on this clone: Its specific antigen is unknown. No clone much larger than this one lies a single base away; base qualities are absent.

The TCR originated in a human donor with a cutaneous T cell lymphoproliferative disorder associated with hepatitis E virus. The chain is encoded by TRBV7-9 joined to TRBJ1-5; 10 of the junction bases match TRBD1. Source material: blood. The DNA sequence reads TGTGCCAGCAGCTTAGTGATGGACAGGGGGGAAAGCAATCAGCCCCAGCATTTT. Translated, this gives CASSLVMDRGESNQPQHF. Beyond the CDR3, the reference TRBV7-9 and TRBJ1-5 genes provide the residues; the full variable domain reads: DTGVSQNPRHKITKRGQNVTFRCDPISEHNRLYWYRQTLGQGPEFLTYFQNEAQLEKSRLLSDRFSAERPKGSFSTLEIQRTEQGDSAMYLCASSLVMDRGESNQPQHFGDGTRLSIL.